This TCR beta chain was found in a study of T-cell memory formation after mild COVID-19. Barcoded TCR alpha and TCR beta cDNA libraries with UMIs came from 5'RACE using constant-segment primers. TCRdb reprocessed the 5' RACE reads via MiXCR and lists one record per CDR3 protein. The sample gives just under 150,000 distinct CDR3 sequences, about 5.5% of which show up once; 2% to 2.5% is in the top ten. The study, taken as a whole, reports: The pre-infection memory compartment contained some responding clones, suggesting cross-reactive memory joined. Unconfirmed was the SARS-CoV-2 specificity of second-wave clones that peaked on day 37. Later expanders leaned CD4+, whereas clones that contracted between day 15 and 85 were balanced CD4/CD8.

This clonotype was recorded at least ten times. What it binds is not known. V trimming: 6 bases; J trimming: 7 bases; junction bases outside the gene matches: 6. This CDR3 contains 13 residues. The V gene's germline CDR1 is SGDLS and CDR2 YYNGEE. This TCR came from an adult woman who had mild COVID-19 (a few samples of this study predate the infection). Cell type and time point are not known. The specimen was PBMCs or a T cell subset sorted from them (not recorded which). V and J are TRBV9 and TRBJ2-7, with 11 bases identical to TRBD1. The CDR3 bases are TGTGCCAGCAACGGGGGGACAGGGGGTGAGCAGTACTTC. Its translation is CASNGGTGGEQYF.